This paragraph covers one T cell receptor (beta chain) sequence. The entry originates in a study of blood T cell repertoires in COVID-19. In the study's own analysis: Amplified reference gene primers provided the basis for estimating nucleated cell counts. Sequencing was performed with immunoSEQ multiplex PCR; in TCRdb, only in-frame clones are kept and a portion is missing. From that table come the V and J calls and clone size; the DNA was used to work out D and trimming. The sample records about 120,000 clones, 82% being singletons. The CDR3 is 13 amino acids. The V gene's germline CDR1 is LNHDA and CDR2 SQIVND (reference sequence). V was cut by 6 bases and J by 4 bases, with 12 bases left in between.

The chain is built from TRBV19 and TRBJ2-5, with a tentative D call TRBD2 (6 bases). Sequencing was done on a sample of peripheral blood. The sequence was obtained from a woman in her seventies with acute or convalescent COVID-19. This chain's CDR3 is CASSSGLRETQYF. CDR3 DNA sequence: TGTGCCAGTAGCTCGGGACTTCGAGAGACCCAGTACTTC.